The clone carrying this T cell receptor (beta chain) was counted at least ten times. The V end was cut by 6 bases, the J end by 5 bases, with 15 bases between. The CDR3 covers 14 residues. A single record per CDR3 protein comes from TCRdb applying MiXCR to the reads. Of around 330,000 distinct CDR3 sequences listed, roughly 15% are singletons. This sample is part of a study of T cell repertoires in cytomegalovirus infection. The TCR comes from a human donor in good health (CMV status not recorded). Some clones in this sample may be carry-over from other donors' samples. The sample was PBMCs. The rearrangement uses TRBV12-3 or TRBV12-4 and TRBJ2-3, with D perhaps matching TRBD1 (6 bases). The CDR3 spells CASSIQGPLDTQYF. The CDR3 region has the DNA TGTGCCAGCAGCATCCAGGGGCCACTAGATACGCAGTATTTT.